One sample yielded the 8 T cell receptor beta chains listed below, sequenced in a study of identifying expanded T cells in peripheral blood. Generated by immunoSEQ multiplex PCR, the TCRdb table keeps only in-frame clones and is missing some. The table includes about 90,000 clones, about 86% detected once. The sequenced sample was blood. These receptors all come from a person between 18 and 75 years old in good health.

CDR3 sequence reads: CASSRTGGHLNYGYTF. The CDR3 region has the DNA TGTGCCAGTAGTAGGACAGGGGGCCACCTTAACTATGGCTACACCTTC. V usage is TRBV19 and J usage is TRBJ1-2; 11 bases are shared with TRBD1. With 4 bases clipped from V and 1 base from J, the junction kept 5 bases outside the gene matches. CDR3 length: 16 residues. Germline V lookup: CDR1 LNHDA, CDR2 SQIVND (reference sequence).

The V and J genes are TRBV2 and TRBJ2-1, with no clear D. V lost 5 bases and J lost 8, with 19 bases in between. The CDR3 extends over 15 amino acids. Germline lookup yields CDR1 SNHLY and CDR2 FYNNEI. CDR3 amino acids: CASSFTGPPLDEQFF. The CDR3 DNA reads TGTGCCAGCAGTTTCACCGGGCCCCCTTTGGATGAGCAGTTCTTC.

This clone was seen a single time. This chain connects TRBV7-9 to TRBJ1-6; D not resolved. V dropped 6 bases and J dropped 5 bases, with 17 bases sitting between them. CDR3 length: 16 amino acids. Germline lookup yields CDR1 SEHNR and CDR2 FQNEAQ (reference sequence). The CDR3 sequence is CASRSPGARNNSPLHF. CDR3 bases: TGTGCCAGCAGGTCCCCTGGTGCCCGGAATAATTCACCCCTCCACTTT. Using reference TRBV7-9 and TRBJ1-6 for the parts outside the CDR3, the full variable domain is DTGVSQNPRHKITKRGQNVTFRCDPISEHNRLYWYRQTLGQGPEFLTYFQNEAQLEKSRLLSDRFSAERPKGSFSTLEIQRTEQGDSAMYLCASRSPGARNNSPLHFGNGTRLTVT.

This chain links TRBV10-2 with TRBJ1-6, with D unclear. Germline V gene data show CDR1 as WSHSY and CDR2 as SAAADI. The V gene lost 6 bases and the J gene lost 9 bases, with 18 bases spanning the gap. CDR3 size: 15 residues. The CDR3 coding sequence is TGCGCCAGCAGCCACCCGGCCTCCAGTGGTTCACCCCTCCACTTT. Its protein product is CASSHPASSGSPLHF.

V is TRBV9 and J is TRBJ2-6; D is possibly TRBD2 (5 bases). V lost 0 bases and J 1 base, leaving 8 bases between the germline ends. Germline CDR1 is SGDLS and CDR2 is YYNGEE. The CDR3 has 16 residues. The CDR3 region is CASSVGGRSGANVLTF. As DNA, the CDR3 is TGTGCCAGCAGCGTAGGCGGGCGGTCTGGGGCCAACGTCCTGACTTTC.

This clone was seen just once. This chain joins TRBV11-3 and TRBJ2-7; D might be TRBD2 (6 bases). Germline lookup yields CDR1 SGHNT and CDR2 YENEEA. V lost 3 bases and J 5 bases, leaving 17 bases between the germline ends. The CDR3 length is 15 residues. The CDR3 is CASSFTSGTENEQYF. The CDR3 DNA is TGTGCCAGCAGCTTCACCTCCGGGACTGAAAACGAGCAGTACTTC. Using reference TRBV11-3 and TRBJ2-7 for the parts outside the CDR3, the full variable domain is EAGVVQSPRYKIIEKKQPVAFWCNPISGHNTLYWYLQNLGQGPELLIRYENEEAVDDSQLPKDRFSAERLKGVDSTLKIQPAELGDSAVYLCASSFTSGTENEQYFGPGTRLTVT.

The CDR3 DNA sequence: TGCAGCGCCCGGCCCCTTTTGGGCAATGAGCAGTTCTTC. It encodes CSARPLLGNEQFF. The chain combines TRBV29-1 with TRBJ2-1; D is unresolved. Per germline, CDR1 SQVTM and CDR2 ANQGSEA. The CDR3 length is 13 residues. The V gene lost 7 bases and the J gene lost 6 bases, with 16 bases spanning the gap.

The chain links TRBV11-2 to TRBJ1-3, with unresolved D. This CDR3 has 13 residues. V was trimmed by 4 bases and J by 0 bases, leaving 4 bases between them. Germline V lookup: CDR1 SGHAT, CDR2 FQNNGV. In DNA form, the CDR3 reads TGTGCCAGCAGCTCAATCTCTGGAAACACCATATATTTT. Translated, it gives CASSSISGNTIYF.